One sample yielded the 22 T cell receptor beta chains listed below, sequenced in a study of T cell responses to AZD1222 COVID-19 vaccine. This table comes from immunoSEQ multiplex PCR, and its TCRdb copy is limited to in-frame clones, with some not included. The sample has 120,000 to 150,000 clones; 75% to 95% are singletons. This sample comprised peripheral blood, obtained on day 0 of MenACWY control vaccination. These TCRs come from an adult in good health.

This rearrangement joins TRBV27 to TRBJ2-5; D is perhaps TRBD1 (6 bases). The CDR3 is 14 amino acids. Germline V gene data show CDR1 as MNHEY and CDR2 as SMNVEV (reference sequence). V lost 5 bases and J lost 1, with 11 bases in between. CDR3 sequence (DNA): TGTGCCAGCAGTAAACGGGACACCCAAGAGACCCAGTACTTC. This gives the protein CASSKRDTQETQYF.

The V gene is TRBV3-1 (or the pseudogene TRBV3-2), the J gene TRBJ2-7; the D is unclear. Looked up from germline, CDR1 is LGHDT and CDR2 is YNNKEL (reference sequence). Trimming removed 6 bases at V and 3 bases at J, with 27 bases between. This CDR3 comprises 18 residues. CDR3 nucleotides: TGTGCCAGCAGTGATGAATACCGGGCCCCGAACCACTACTACGAGCAGTACTTC. This translates into CASSDEYRAPNHYYEQYF.

The V gene is TRBV6-5, the J gene TRBJ2-7; D gene ambiguous. The CDR3 is 13 amino acids. Germline V gives CDR1 MNHEY, CDR2 SVGAGI. Trimming shortened V by 8 bases and J by 0 bases, and 11 bases separated the two germline ends. DNA for the CDR3: TGTGCCAGCTGCAAGCTTTTCTCCTACGAGCAGTACTTC. This translates into CASCKLFSYEQYF.

The chain couples TRBV2 to TRBJ2-5; possible D gene TRBD1, 6 bases. Looked up from germline, CDR1 is SNHLY and CDR2 is FYNNEI. The CDR3 is made up of 14 amino acids. V lost 6 bases to trimming and J lost 4 bases, with 15 bases between them. CDR3 in amino acids: CASRSTGLGETQYF. CDR3 DNA sequence: TGTGCCAGCAGATCAACAGGGCTAGGAGAGACCCAGTACTTC.

The CDR3 here is CASSLVSPGYGTEAFF. The CDR3 bases are TGTGCCAGCAGCTTAGTGTCACCGGGGTATGGCACTGAAGCTTTCTTT. The gene calls are TRBV11-2 and TRBJ1-1; no reliable D call. CDR3 length equals 16 residues. Germline assignment: CDR1 SGHAT and CDR2 FQNNGV. Trimming took 1 base from V and 4 from J, leaving 16 bases between them.

This clone was seen a single time. The chain is built from TRBV9 and TRBJ2-2, with D uncertain. V dropped 4 bases and J dropped 1 base, with 5 bases sitting between them. The CDR3 length is 13 residues. From germline, CDR1 is SGDLS and CDR2 YYNGEE. The CDR3 protein is CASSPWNTGELFF. The CDR3 DNA reads as TGTGCCAGCAGCCCCTGGAACACCGGGGAGCTGTTTTTT.

The chain recombines TRBV30 with TRBJ1-4; D remains ambiguous. The CDR3 spans 14 residues. Germline assignment: CDR1 GTSNPN and CDR2 SVGIG (reference sequence). Trimming removed 7 bases at V and 7 bases at J, with 19 bases between. In nucleotides, the CDR3 is TGTGCCTACAGAAGAGGCCTGCACGGTGAAAAACTGTTTTTT. This translates into CAYRRGLHGEKLFF.

V and J are TRBV7-8 and TRBJ1-5; 9 nucleotides agree with TRBD1. The junction had 6 bases not matched to a gene; V was cut back by 0 bases and J by 3 bases. The length of the CDR3 is 17 residues. CDR1 is SGHVS and CDR2 is FQNEAQ in the germline V gene. The CDR3 reads CASSLASTGGSNQPQHF. The DNA for the CDR3 is TGTGCCAGCAGCTTAGCTTCGACAGGGGGATCCAATCAGCCCCAGCATTTT. The entire variable domain, with the rest obtained from reference TRBV7-8 and TRBJ1-5, is as follows: GAGVSQSPRYKVAKRGQDVALRCDPISGHVSLFWYQQALGQGPEFLTYFQNEAQLDKSGLPSDRFFAERPEGSVSTLKIQRTQQEDSAVYLCASSLASTGGSNQPQHFGDGTRLSIL.

This chain uses TRBV6-5 with TRBJ2-7; a weak D match, TRBD2 (5 bases). This CDR3 has 14 amino acids. V shed 4 bases and J shed 7 bases, with 17 bases lying between them. CDR1 and CDR2 (germline): MNHEY, SVGAGI. The CDR3 DNA is TGTGCCAGCAGTTTTTACCAGGAGACGGGAGAGCAGTACTTC. Encoded protein: CASSFYQETGEQYF.

This chain connects TRBV7-8 to TRBJ1-1; D is ambiguous. This CDR3 region has 13 residues. Trimming pared 1 base from V and 2 bases from J, leaving 5 bases between. CDR1 SGHVS and CDR2 FQNEAQ come from the germline V gene. CDR3 region: CASSLDHNTEAFF. As DNA, the CDR3 is TGTGCCAGCAGCTTAGATCACAACACTGAAGCTTTCTTT.

The rearrangement joins TRBV7-9 to TRBJ1-6, with D uncertain. Trimming removed 1 base from V and 10 bases from J, with 5 bases in between. CDR1 is SEHNR, CDR2 FQNEAQ, per germline (reference sequence). The CDR3 consists of 12 residues. The CDR3 region is CASSLGRSPLHF. CDR3 DNA sequence: TGTGCCAGCAGCTTAGGTCGATCACCCCTCCACTTT.

This sequence joins TRBV10-3 and TRBJ1-3; D gene ambiguous. CDR1 ENHRY and CDR2 SYGVKD come from the germline V gene. Trimming took 8 bases from V and 5 from J, leaving 10 bases between them. The CDR3 contains 12 residues. CDR3 in DNA: TGTGCCATCGAAATCCACCGAAACACCATATATTTT. It yields the protein CAIEIHRNTIYF.

The chain links TRBV9 to TRBJ1-2; TRBD1 aligns across 10 bases. From germline, CDR1 is SGDLS and CDR2 YYNGEE. The length of the CDR3 is 16 residues. J gave up 3 bases and V 3 bases, and 8 bases lay outside the gene matches. Written as DNA, the CDR3 is TGTGCCAGCAGCGCCGCGACAGGGGGCGGTGACTATGGCTACACCTTC. The encoded protein is CASSAATGGGDYGYTF.

The chain joins TRBV30 to TRBJ2-7; 7 nucleotides line up with TRBD1. This CDR3 is 14 amino acids long. CDR1 GTSNPN and CDR2 SVGIG come from the germline V gene (reference sequence). V lost 3 bases and J lost 2; bases outside the gene matches: 7. CDR3 nucleotides: TGTGCCTGGAGCCCCCGGGACAGAACCTACGAGCAGTACTTC. It encodes CAWSPRDRTYEQYF.

The chain recombines TRBV27 with TRBJ2-3; 12 bases fit TRBD2. The V and J ends lost 5 bases and 3 bases, in that order; junction bases with no gene match: 6. CDR3 length equals 16 residues. CDR1 and CDR2 from the germline V gene are MNHEY and SMNVEV (reference sequence). CDR3 in amino acids: CASSILAGGPTDTQYF. CDR3 DNA sequence: TGTGCCAGCAGTATTCTAGCGGGAGGGCCAACAGATACGCAGTATTTT.

The table lists this clone with a count of one. The chain carries TRBV28 and TRBJ2-5; TRBD2 aligns across 8 bases. Germline values: CDR1 MDHEN, CDR2 SYDVKM. The CDR3 runs 14 residues. J lost 2 bases, V lost 5 bases, and 4 bases had no gene match. DNA for the CDR3: TGTGCCAGCAGTCCTCGGGGGGGACAAGAGACCCAGTACTTC. This gives the protein CASSPRGGQETQYF.

The chain links TRBV5-4 to TRBJ2-5; perhaps D is TRBD1 or TRBD2 (5 bases each). Germline CDR1 reads SGHNT; CDR2 reads YYREEE (reference sequence). CDR3 length: 13 amino acids. With 4 bases removed from V and 5 bases from J, the gap between germline ends came to 12 bases. CDR3 loop: CASSRDRDETQYF. In DNA form, the CDR3 reads TGTGCCAGCAGCAGGGACCGGGATGAGACCCAGTACTTC.

This chain connects TRBV15 to TRBJ1-5, with unresolved D. Germline V gene lookup returns CDR1 LNHNV and CDR2 YYDKDF (reference sequence). CDR3 length: 15 residues. V was shortened by 0 bases and J by 1 base, with 7 bases between the two germline ends. The CDR3 bases are TGTGCCACCAGCAGAGAAAGAGGGAGCAATCAGCCCCAGCATTTT. Translating gives CATSRERGSNQPQHF. Full variable domain (rest looked up from reference TRBV15 and TRBJ1-5): DAMVIQNPRYQVTQFGKPVTLSCSQTLNHNVMYWYQQKSSQAPKLLFHYYDKDFNNEADTPDNFQSRRPNTSFCFLDIRSPGLGDTAMYLCATSRERGSNQPQHFGDGTRLSIL.

This clone appeared once. V gene TRBV5-4 combines with J gene TRBJ1-2, with D possibly TRBD1 on 6 matching bases. The V end was cut by 3 bases, the J end by 0 bases, with 12 bases between. The CDR3 sequence is 15 residues long. Germline CDR1 reads SGHNT; CDR2 reads YYREEE (reference sequence). The chain's CDR3 is CASSYGGEPNYGYTF. The CDR3 DNA sequence: TGTGCCAGCAGCTACGGGGGCGAACCTAACTATGGCTACACCTTC.

The rearrangement uses TRBV21-1 and TRBJ1-3; TRBD1, the table's D call, lacks a check against the DNA. TRBV21-1 is recorded as a pseudogene. CDR3 length: 18 amino acids. This CDR3 is CASSKGGRARETGNTIYF. Written as DNA, the CDR3 is TGTGCCAGCAGCAAAGGAGGAAGGGCCAGGGAAACTGGAAACACCATATATTTT.

The chain uses TRBV11-3 and TRBJ2-2; 13 positions agree with TRBD2. The junction had 6 bases not matched to a gene; V was cut back by 5 bases and J by 6 bases. Germline V gene lookup returns CDR1 SGHNT and CDR2 YENEEA. The CDR3 spans 16 residues. For the CDR3, the DNA is TGTGCCAGCAGCGGGCGACTAGCGGGAGGCGCCGGGGAGCTGTTTTTT. This codes for CASSGRLAGGAGELFF.

The V gene is TRBV10-1, the J gene TRBJ2-3; no reliable D call. Trimming pared 5 bases from V and 0 bases from J, leaving 12 bases between. This CDR3 has 15 amino acids. Looked up from germline, CDR1 is WNHNN and CDR2 is SYGVQD (reference sequence). The CDR3 DNA follows: TGCGCCAGCAGTCCCGACACCTCTAGCACAGATACGCAGTATTTT. This encodes CASSPDTSSTDTQYF.